This TCR beta chain was identified during a study of T cell repertoires in cytomegalovirus infection (dated by TCRdb to between 2017 and 2020). Notes on the research overall: The HLA type of each donor mattered for the analysis, because public TCR beta signatures pointed to carriage of CMV infection along with the matching HLA type. The paper's findings and limits, for the study overall: In both this cohort and an independent cohort of 352 donors, the cumulative frequency of public TCR beta family members distinguished carriers of CMV infection plus the relevant HLA type. The ex vivo response was dominated by HLA-C-restricted CMV-specific TCR beta clonotypes, and the single most frequent clonotype in two of eight donors was supplied by these HLA-C-restricted clonotypes.

This clonotype came up many times. The target of this receptor is not known. No base quality values were provided; no much bigger clone lies one nucleotide off. The instrument was an Illumina HiSeq 1500. TCRdb reworked the public reads: Q25 trimming with fastp, MiXCR clone assembly, productive beta chains retained. Entries are consolidated by CDR3 protein sequence, retaining the most common genes and DNA. The sample contains 90,000 to 130,000 distinct CDR3 sequences, around a tenth of them found a single time. 31% of the sample is taken by the ten largest. From a lookup of the germline V gene, CDR1 and CDR2 are SGHTA and FQGNSA. Deletion took 3 bases off V and 14 bases off J, with a span of 11 bases between the germline ends. Reading from cysteine to phenylalanine, the CDR3 counts 11 amino acids. This entry keeps only the CDR3 DNA: 33 bases, framed from base 1.

The V and J genes are TRBV7-2 and TRBJ2-1; the D segment could be TRBD2, given 5 matching bases. The specimen was PBMCs, sequenced either directly or after in vitro stimulation (not recorded which). This clonotype was sampled from a human donor in good health (CMV status not recorded). Some clones in this sample may be carry-over from other donors' samples. CDR3 sequence: CASSLAGVKFF. The base sequence is TGTGCCAGCAGCTTGGCGGGTGTAAAGTTCTTC.